The T cell receptor (beta chain) under discussion was sequenced for a study of prognosis after radiotherapy for stage I lung cancer (dated by TCRdb to about 2021). With respect to the entire study: About 20 stage I NSCLC patients were enrolled in Nanjing, China, between early 2018 and January 2019. Peripheral blood TCR beta repertoires were profiled in stage I NSCLC patients before and after stereotactic body radiotherapy, and the study then linked these repertoires to distant failure. The study took one blood sample before SBRT and one after SBRT from each of some 20 patients and sequenced all 40 or so samples. The cohort was made up of 10 to 15 men and roughly six women, with a median age of around 70 years and an age range of 53 to 84 years. Roughly 12 patients had adenocarcinoma and more than five had squamous cell carcinoma as the tumor histology. SBRT was delivered in 3 to 5 fractions with a biologically effective dose of at least 100 Gy, and image-guided IMRT or VMAT was used for delivery. All patients were considered medically inoperable, owing to comorbidities in approximately 13 and refusal of surgery in seven or eight. Concurrent therapy was not administered to any patient alongside SBRT. Distant metastases were developed by four of the 19 patients after SBRT, at a median of around seven months, whereas no significant progression was observed in the other 15 patients. Newly diagnosed primary stage I lung tumors were present in about 15 patients, and oligometastatic NSCLC after surgical resection of the primary tumor was present in about five patients. Summary of the overall study and its limitations: Tumor specificity of expanded TCR clones was not determined. None of the reported P values were adjusted for multiple comparisons. Post-SBRT Shannon entropy and its change from baseline were lower in patients who developed distant metastases; baseline Shannon entropy was not associated with metastases. Unique TCR clone counts fell after SBRT (median 10,088 before versus 6,500 to 7,500 after; Wilcoxon paired P=0.011). TRBV and TRBJ usage frequencies reportedly varied with metastasis status, involving two V genes at baseline and about 10 V and two J genes after SBRT. The study was limited by the small cohort and short follow-up, and independent validation of the study findings is required.

V is reduced by 5 bases and J by 0 bases, leaving a spacing of 12 bases between them. The CDR3 runs 15 residues from the cysteine to the phenylalanine. The only DNA kept is the CDR3, 45 bases in frame from the first base. The CDR1 and CDR2 encoded by the germline V gene (reference sequence) are LNHNV and YYDKDF. Two rounds of multiplex PCR on genomic DNA were used to amplify the TCR beta CDR3 region. The first PCR round used primers specific to each TRBV and TRBJ gene, and the primer sequences were filed in Chinese patent CN105087789A. The second PCR round used universal primers. The Roche High Pure PCR Template Preparation Kit was used to extract genomic DNA from frozen PBMCs. The libraries underwent paired-end sequencing with 151 bp reads on an Illumina HiSeq 3000. In the source study's methods: CutAdapt was used to remove raw reads lacking the multiplex PCR primer sequences. High-quality paired reads were merged into contigs with PEAR. TRB V, D and J gene segments were assigned to each contig with MiXCR by alignment to reference sequences. To remove sequencing errors, CDR3 sequences were clustered according to base quality and sequence similarity. Diversity was measured as Shannon entropy normalized by the natural log of productive TCR sequence number. To get clonality, Shannon entropy was divided by the natural log of the number of unique clonotypes, and that result was subtracted from one. Progression-free survival cut-offs for repertoire metrics were chosen using the Youden index of ROC curves, with analyses run in R 3.5.3. TCRdb redid the processing of the public reads, applying fastp at Q25 and MiXCR, and retained in-frame beta chains. Duplicate CDR3 protein sequences are folded into a single record with the most common DNA and genes. The V and J calls come from TCRdb's annotation, not from the publication. This sample holds more than 12,000 distinct CDR3 sequences; around 35% were observed only once. The ten largest account for around two fifths of the sample.

A history of other malignancies or of prior chemotherapy or radiotherapy was absent in all patients, and node-negative disease was shown on CT and PET/CT in all patients. At each of two time points, roughly 6 milliliters of peripheral venous blood were collected in EDTA tubes. Ficoll-Paque Plus density-gradient centrifugation was used to isolate PBMCs. Immediately after collection, samples were stored at -80 degrees C until analysis. This clonotype has ten or more counts. No cognate antigen has been identified for it. One base away there is no much larger clone; base qualities are not given. The sequencing used PBMCs, collected before or after stereotactic body radiation therapy (not recorded which). The chain links TRBV15 with TRBJ2-3; the best D guess is TRBD2, with 5 bases matching. This clonotype was obtained from a donor over 45 with non-small cell lung cancer. CDR3 loop: CATSVSRGSTDTQYF. The DNA is TGTGCCACCAGCGTCTCACGGGGTAGCACAGATACGCAGTATTTT.